These 27 T cell receptor beta chains were all obtained from the same sample, sequenced in a study of T cells in Graves' hyperthyroidism and ophthalmopathy. What was amplified from RNA transcripts were TCR beta CDR3 regions. The HTBI primer set served for first-round RT-PCR of the TCR CDR3. Each CDR3 protein gets one entry after TCRdb re-called the multiplex PCR reads with MiXCR. The top ten hold roughly 13% of the sample, which has some 460,000 distinct CDR3 sequences, 15% to 19% seen once. The sequencing input was blood. The receptors were sampled from a woman between 18 and 30 years old with Graves' hyperthyroidism.

Only a few counts were recorded for this clonotype. CDR3 protein: CASSYSRVSEQFF. DNA of the CDR3: TGTGCCAGCAGTTACTCGAGAGTATCTGAGCAGTTCTTC. This chain uses TRBV6-5 with TRBJ2-1; D is unresolved. The CDR3 runs 13 residues. Germline assignment: CDR1 MNHEY and CDR2 SVGAGI. V was shortened by 0 bases and J by 9 bases, with 9 bases between the two germline ends.

On this clonotype itself: A much larger clone lies a single base off, so this may be a read error. The chain links TRBV7-2 to TRBJ2-7, with a tentative D call TRBD1 (7 bases). The CDR3 is 15 amino acids. The germline V gene has CDR1 SGHTA and CDR2 FQGNSA. The CDR3 loop is CASSLATGDSYERYF. Written as DNA, the CDR3 is TGTGCCAGCAGCTTAGCAACAGGGGACTCCTACGAGCGGTACTTC.

This clonotype appeared many times. This chain links TRBV6-2 or TRBV6-3 with TRBJ2-3; 11 nucleotides agree with TRBD2. This CDR3 region has 22 residues. Unmatched junction bases numbered 25, after V lost 6 bases and J lost 2 bases. The germline V gene has CDR1 MNHEY and CDR2 SVGEGT. Here the CDR3 reads CASSQRPRLAGTMGRVTDTQYF. The CDR3 bases are TGTGCCAGCAGCCAGCGGCCCCGACTAGCGGGAACCATGGGCCGGGTCACAGATACGCAGTATTTT.

CDR3 sequence (DNA): TGCAGTGCTGCCGGTGGGGACAATGAGCAGTTCTTC. It yields the protein CSAAGGDNEQFF. The chain is built from TRBV20-1 and TRBJ2-1; the D is unclear. Germline CDR1 DFQATT, CDR2 SNEGSKA (reference sequence). Trimming pared 5 bases from V and 5 bases from J, leaving 10 bases between. This CDR3 is 12 amino acids long.

The chain couples TRBV9 to TRBJ1-2; D is perhaps TRBD1 (6 bases). Germline assignment: CDR1 SGDLS and CDR2 YYNGEE. Trimming took 3 bases from V and 2 from J, leaving 14 bases between them. The CDR3 consists of 15 residues. In DNA form, the CDR3 reads TGTGCCAGCAGCGGATCCGGGACAAAGAACTATGGCTACACCTTC. This translates into CASSGSGTKNYGYTF.

CDR3 bases: TGTGCCAGCAGCTTAGACAGGAACTGGGTAAACATTCAGTACTTC. Protein product: CASSLDRNWVNIQYF. The rearrangement uses TRBV7-8 and TRBJ2-4; a possible D gene is TRBD1 (5 bases). This CDR3 contains 15 residues. Germline CDR1 reads SGHVS; CDR2 reads FQNEAQ. The V end lost 1 base, the J end lost 6 bases, and 13 bases lay between the germline ends. The full variable domain, with the rest looked up from reference TRBV7-8 and TRBJ2-4, is GAGVSQSPRYKVAKRGQDVALRCDPISGHVSLFWYQQALGQGPEFLTYFQNEAQLDKSGLPSDRFFAERPEGSVSTLKIQRTQQEDSAVYLCASSLDRNWVNIQYFGAGTRLSVL.

This clonotype has at least ten counts. V usage is TRBV20-1 and J usage is TRBJ2-7; maybe TRBD2 (6 bases). Trimming cost V 4 bases and J 5 bases, with 18 bases left between them. The CDR3 spans 14 residues. The germline V gene has CDR1 DFQATT and CDR2 SNEGSKA (reference sequence). CDR3 coding DNA: TGCAGTGCTACACCGGGGCTAGCGCCCCACGAGCAGTACTTC. Translation: CSATPGLAPHEQYF.

The rearrangement links TRBV19 to TRBJ1-2, with D unclear. The CDR3 spans 13 residues. Germline CDR1 is LNHDA and CDR2 is SQIVND (reference sequence). V was cut by 3 bases and J by 6 bases, with 11 bases left in between. The CDR3 DNA sequence: TGTGCCAGTAGTATTGGTCCGGAGAATGGCTACACCTTC. Translating gives CASSIGPENGYTF.

This clonotype was counted between two and nine times. This sequence joins TRBV6-1 and TRBJ1-1, with D possibly being TRBD1 (6 bases). V lost 5 bases and J 6 bases, leaving 16 bases between the germline ends. This CDR3 is 14 amino acids long. Germline values: CDR1 MNHNS, CDR2 SASEGT. CDR3 in amino acids: CASSTGGGRAEAFF. Here the CDR3 DNA reads TGTGCCAGCAGTACCGGAGGGGGGCGCGCTGAAGCTTTCTTT.

This clonotype appeared many times. The chain employs TRBV2 and TRBJ2-3; D is perhaps TRBD1 or TRBD2 (5 bases each). V lost 11 bases and J lost 1, with 10 bases in between. Germline V gene sequence: CDR1 SNHLY, CDR2 FYNNEI. This CDR3 comprises 12 residues. CDR3 residues: CAPRGRTDTQYF. DNA of the CDR3: TGTGCCCCCCGGGGCCGCACAGATACGCAGTATTTT.

This clonotype has more than one count but fewer than ten. The rearrangement joins TRBV14 to TRBJ2-6; D not certain. The CDR3 runs to 17 residues. Per the germline V gene, CDR1 is SGHDN and CDR2 is FVKESK. Trimming pared 5 bases from V and 0 bases from J, leaving 14 bases between. The DNA for the CDR3 is TGTGCCAGCAGCTCAAGGAACTACAGCTCTGGGGCCAACGTCCTGACTTTC. It is translated as CASSSRNYSSGANVLTF.

The chain carries TRBV20-1 and TRBJ2-1, with 14 positions matching TRBD2. The CDR3 spans 17 residues. V was clipped by 3 bases and J by 4 bases; unmatched bases: 8. The germline CDR1 and CDR2 sequences are DFQATT and SNEGSKA (reference sequence). In DNA, the CDR3 is TGCAGTGCTAGCTTCGGACTAGCGGGGGGCCGGTACAATGAGCAGTTCTTC. Translated, it gives CSASFGLAGGRYNEQFF.

The sample holds a few counts of this clonotype. The V call is TRBV7-2, the J call TRBJ2-5; 7 nucleotides line up with TRBD2. The germline V gene has CDR1 SGHTA and CDR2 FQGNSA. CDR3 size: 16 residues. The V and J ends lost 5 bases and 0 bases, in that order; junction bases with no gene match: 9. The CDR3 nucleotides read TGTGCCAGCAGCAAAGGGGCTAGCGGAAACCAAGAGACCCAGTACTTC. It yields the protein CASSKGASGNQETQYF.

At least ten counts were recorded for this clonotype. The V and J genes are TRBV28 and TRBJ1-5, with 7 bases fitting TRBD1. The CDR3 has 17 amino acids. V lost 6 bases, J lost 2 bases, and 13 bases stayed unmatched. In germline, CDR1 is MDHEN, CDR2 SYDVKM. Here the CDR3 DNA reads TGTGCCAGCAGCTATTGGAGGGGAGGGGGCGGCAATCAGCCCCAGCATTTT. Amino acid sequence: CASSYWRGGGGNQPQHF. The full variable domain, with the rest looked up from reference TRBV28 and TRBJ1-5, is DVKVTQSSRYLVKRTGEKVFLECVQDMDHENMFWYRQDPGLGLRLIYFSYDVKMKEKGDIPEGYSVSREKKERFSLILESASTNQTSMYLCASSYWRGGGGNQPQHFGDGTRLSIL.

This clonotype was observed many times. J is TRBJ2-7 and V is TRBV5-1; 7 bases fit TRBD1. The germline V gene has CDR1 SGHRS and CDR2 YFSETQ. The J segment lost 3 bases and the V segment lost 1 base, leaving 7 bases of the junction unmatched. The CDR3 has 15 residues. The CDR3 nucleotides are TGCGCCAGCAGCTTGAGCGGTCCAGGGGGCTACGAGCAGTACTTC. Translation: CASSLSGPGGYEQYF.

The chain has TRBV29-1 and TRBJ2-5, with 7 bases identical to TRBD1. Germline assignment: CDR1 SQVTM and CDR2 ANQGSEA. V shed 4 bases and J 3 bases; nucleotides not matched to a gene: 5. The CDR3 has 13 residues. This CDR3 reads CSVVGQTKETQYF. The CDR3 DNA is TGCAGCGTTGTGGGACAGACCAAAGAGACCCAGTACTTC.

This clonotype was detected only a few times. The V call is TRBV20-1, the J call TRBJ2-1; D is unclear. Germline-derived CDR1 and CDR2 are DFQATT and SNEGSKA (reference sequence). Trimming stripped 6 bases from V and 7 bases from J, with 16 bases between. The CDR3 runs to 13 residues. The CDR3 reads CSADRPMGNEQFF. The CDR3 DNA sequence: TGCAGTGCCGACCGCCCCATGGGAAATGAGCAGTTCTTC.

This clonotype was seen many times. The V call is TRBV20-1, the J call TRBJ2-3; D may be TRBD1 or TRBD2 (6 bases each). Germline loops: CDR1 DFQATT, CDR2 SNEGSKA (reference sequence). The CDR3 length is 16 residues. V lost 0 bases and J 0 bases, leaving 13 bases between the germline ends. For the CDR3, the DNA is TGCAGTGCTAGAGATCTGAGGGGGGCTAGCACAGATACGCAGTATTTT. Its protein product is CSARDLRGASTDTQYF.

The chain recombines TRBV15 with TRBJ2-1; 9 positions agree with TRBD2. Germline CDR1 reads LNHNV; CDR2 reads YYDKDF (reference sequence). Germline trimming cut 3 bases from V and 4 bases from J; bases unmatched to any gene: 4. The CDR3 runs 15 residues. The CDR3 sequence is CATSSPTSGYNEQFF. DNA for the CDR3: TGTGCCACCAGCAGTCCGACTAGCGGATACAATGAGCAGTTCTTC. Full variable domain (outside the CDR3, taken from reference TRBV15 and TRBJ2-1): DAMVIQNPRYQVTQFGKPVTLSCSQTLNHNVMYWYQQKSSQAPKLLFHYYDKDFNNEADTPDNFQSRRPNTSFCFLDIRSPGLGDTAMYLCATSSPTSGYNEQFFGPGTRLTVL.

This clonotype has at least ten counts. The chain recombines TRBV20-1 with TRBJ2-5; possibly TRBD1 or TRBD2 for D (7 bases each). The CDR3 sequence is 14 residues long. Germline CDR1 DFQATT, CDR2 SNEGSKA (reference sequence). V was pared by 5 bases and J by 7 bases, with 20 bases between. For the CDR3, the DNA is TGCAGTGCTCTCAGGGGGGGGGGACTGACGACCCAGTACTTC. Residues: CSALRGGGLTTQYF.

This clonotype has a handful of counts. This chain joins TRBV6-1 and TRBJ2-7; no clear D. The V end was cut by 11 bases, the J end by 2 bases, with 25 bases between. This CDR3 comprises 16 residues. Germline V gene lookup returns CDR1 MNHNS and CDR2 SASEGT. The CDR3 DNA reads TGTGCCCTTGAAAGGTCCTTGGGGTCGGTAACCTACGAGCAGTACTTC. It codes for CALERSLGSVTYEQYF.

This clonotype was seen many times. The V call is TRBV20-1, the J call TRBJ1-4; TRBD1 agrees at 9 bases. This CDR3 is 16 amino acids long. CDR1 and CDR2 (germline): DFQATT, SNEGSKA (reference sequence). The ends lost 4 bases at V and 7 bases at J; junction bases unmatched: 13. The CDR3 sequence: CSAMTGTGFFGEKLFF. The CDR3 DNA follows: TGCAGTGCTATGACCGGGACAGGGTTTTTCGGTGAAAAACTGTTTTTT.

This clonotype has just a few counts. Germline is not matched at one junction end, which may reflect a read error. This rearrangement joins TRBV6-2 or TRBV6-3 to TRBJ1-1; 9 nucleotides agree with TRBD1. This CDR3 has 15 amino acids. The germline V gene has CDR1 MNHEY and CDR2 SVGEGT. The CDR3 sequence is CASSYSGTGSTEAFF. The DNA for the CDR3 is TGTGCCAGCAGCTACTCCGGGACAGGGAGCACTGAAGCTTTCTTT.

The V call is TRBV5-5, the J call TRBJ1-2, with D possibly being TRBD1 (6 bases). Germline CDR1 reads SGHKS; CDR2 reads YYEKEE (reference sequence). V lost 4 bases to trimming and J lost 2 bases, with 12 bases between them. The CDR3 length is 14 residues. The CDR3 region is CASSTWTENYGYTF. The CDR3 DNA reads as TGTGCCAGCAGCACGTGGACAGAAAACTATGGCTACACCTTC.

This chain connects TRBV6-1 to TRBJ1-5; no reliable D call. Germline V gene data show CDR1 as MNHNS and CDR2 as SASEGT. CDR3 size: 15 residues. With 6 bases removed from V and 5 bases from J, the gap between germline ends came to 17 bases. CDR3 DNA: TGTGCCAGCAGCCCTTTAGTGAAAGGTGATCAGCCCCAGCATTTT. Amino acid sequence: CASSPLVKGDQPQHF.

This clonotype has more than one count but fewer than ten. The chain joins TRBV7-9 to TRBJ1-6; 10 nucleotides align to TRBD1. V lost 5 bases and J lost 8; bases outside the gene matches: 15. The CDR3 sequence is 18 residues long. CDR1 SEHNR and CDR2 FQNEAQ come from the germline V gene (reference sequence). CDR3: CASSRGMRSGTGDSPLHF. DNA for the CDR3: TGTGCCAGCAGCCGAGGCATGAGGTCCGGGACAGGGGATTCACCCCTCCACTTT.

In this sample, this clonotype turned up many times. The gene calls are TRBV3-1 and TRBJ1-6; 8 bases fit TRBD1. The CDR3 runs 15 residues. The J segment lost 6 bases and the V segment lost 0 bases, leaving 1 base of the junction unmatched. The germline V gene has CDR1 LGHDT and CDR2 YNNKEL (reference sequence). The CDR3, as DNA: TGTGCCAGCAGCCAAGAAGGACAGGGTAATTCACCCCTCCACTTT. It translates to CASSQEGQGNSPLHF.